Sequencing of this T cell receptor beta chain was carried out in a study of identical twins. General observations from the study: With beta out-of-frame sequences, excess sharing by twins was weaker.

This clonotype was observed many times. Its cognate antigen is unknown. TCRdb analysed the 5' RACE reads with MiXCR anew, one entry per CDR3 protein. The repertoire holds 400,000 or so distinct CDR3 sequences, around 9% seen once, with approximately 8.9% in the top ten. This TCR derives from a woman in her fifties or sixties in good health. The specimen sequenced was naive T cells sorted from blood.

CDR3 nucleotides: TGTGCCAGCAGTGGCGACAGGGTCGGATCCTACGAGCAGTACTTC. This translates into CASSGDRVGSYEQYF. V usage is TRBV28 and J usage is TRBJ2-7, with 7 bases lining up with TRBD1. The CDR3 is 15 amino acids. V gave up 5 bases and J gave up 1 base; unmatched junction bases: 8. Germline V gives CDR1 MDHEN, CDR2 SYDVKM.